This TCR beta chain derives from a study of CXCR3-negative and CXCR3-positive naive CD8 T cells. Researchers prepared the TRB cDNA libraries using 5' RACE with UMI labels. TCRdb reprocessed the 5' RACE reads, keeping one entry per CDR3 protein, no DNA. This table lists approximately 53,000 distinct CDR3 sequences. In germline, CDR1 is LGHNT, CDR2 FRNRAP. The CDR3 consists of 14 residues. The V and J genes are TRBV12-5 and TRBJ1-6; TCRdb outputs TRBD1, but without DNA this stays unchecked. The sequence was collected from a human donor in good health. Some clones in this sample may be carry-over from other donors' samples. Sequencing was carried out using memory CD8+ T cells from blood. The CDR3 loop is CASGPDRVSSPLHF.